The source of this T cell receptor beta chain is a study of monozygotic twins with inflammatory bowel disease. On this clonotype: Its antigen remains unidentified.

Total RNA input per TCR library was around 4,000 ng. Nested PCRs (16 and 9 cycles, two total) were applied to TCRalpha and TCRbeta cDNA. Using the 5' RACE reads, TCRdb records one entry per CDR3 protein without DNA. The listing records around 220,000 distinct CDR3 sequences. Findings of the study overall: Variability in patient repertoires may have come partly from differing immunosuppressive treatments.

Sequenced material: blood. The receptor comes from a human donor with ulcerative colitis or Crohn's disease, or a healthy co-twin of an affected twin (not recorded which).

This CDR3 reads CAISELGTGSPLHF. The V gene is TRBV10-3, the J gene TRBJ1-6. The germline V gene has CDR1 ENHRY and CDR2 SYGVKD. The length of the CDR3 is 14 residues.